This TCR beta chain emerged from a study of cytomegalovirus exposure and HLA in healthy donors. As regards this clone: Its target is not known.

The study's findings and limits: TCR beta chain V- and J-gene trimming was linked, in a later analysis, to a missense variant in DCLRE1C. It was reported that the classifier diagnosed cytomegalovirus status with high specificity and sensitivity in both the original and validation cohorts.

PCR used 60 Vbeta primers and 13 Jbeta primers. TCRdb's table, derived via immunoSEQ multiplex PCR, lists solely in-frame clones and lacks some. The profile shows 55,000 to 80,000 clones, 75% of them singletons. This TCR was sampled from a man between 65 and 85 years old in good health and CMV-seronegative. The sequenced sample was PBMCs.

As DNA, the CDR3 is TGTGCCAGCAGCTTAGGGGTACAGGGATCTGAAAAACTGTTTTTT. Residues: CASSLGVQGSEKLFF. The chain has TRBV7-9 and TRBJ1-4; TRBD1 is a possible D gene (6 bases). Germline CDR1 SEHNR, CDR2 FQNEAQ (reference sequence). The CDR3 contains 15 residues. Trimming took 1 base from V and 7 from J, leaving 13 bases between them.